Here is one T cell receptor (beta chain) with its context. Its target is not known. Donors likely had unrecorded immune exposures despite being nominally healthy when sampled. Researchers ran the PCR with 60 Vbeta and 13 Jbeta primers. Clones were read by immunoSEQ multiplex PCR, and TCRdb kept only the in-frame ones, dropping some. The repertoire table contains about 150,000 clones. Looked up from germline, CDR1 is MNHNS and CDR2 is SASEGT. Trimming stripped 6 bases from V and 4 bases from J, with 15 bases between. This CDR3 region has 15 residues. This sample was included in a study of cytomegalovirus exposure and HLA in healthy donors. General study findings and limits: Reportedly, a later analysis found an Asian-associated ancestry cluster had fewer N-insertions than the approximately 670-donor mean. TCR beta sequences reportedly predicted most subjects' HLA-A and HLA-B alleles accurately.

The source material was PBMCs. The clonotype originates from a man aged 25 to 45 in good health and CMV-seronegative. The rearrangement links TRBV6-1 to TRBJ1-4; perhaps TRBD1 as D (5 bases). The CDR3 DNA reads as TGTGCCAGCAGCCCCCTAGCGGGGGTTAATGAAAAACTGTTTTTT. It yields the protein CASSPLAGVNEKLFF.